A selection of T cell receptor beta chains follows, all from one sample in a study of blood T cell repertoires in COVID-19. Repertoires were generated with immunoSEQ multiplex PCR, while TCRdb's copy carries only in-frame clones and drops some. The sample records about 100,000 clones, less than 85% being singletons. Material for sequencing was peripheral blood. The receptor source for this set is an elderly woman with active or convalescent COVID-19. Both conserved end residues are part of each CDR3. The order of the fields is D gene, J gene, V gene, clone size, CDR3 DNA, CDR3 protein. A D gene is named only where the DNA matches it firmly. Rows may omit the clone size; those that give it use once, few, many or a size class.

d_call: NA; j_call: TRBJ1-2; v_call: TRBV7-9; clone_size: NA; cdr3_nt: TGTGCCAGCAGCTTATCGGTTCGAGGGCCCGCTAACTATGGCTACACCTTC; cdr3_aa: CASSLSVRGPANYGYTF
d_call: NA; j_call: TRBJ2-2; v_call: TRBV12-3/TRBV12-4; clone_size: NA; cdr3_nt: TGTGCCAGCAGTTTTCGGCGGGACGGGGAGCTGTTTTTT; cdr3_aa: CASSFRRDGELFF
d_call: TRBD1; j_call: TRBJ2-1; v_call: TRBV28; clone_size: NA; cdr3_nt: TGTGCCAGCAGTTCGGACAGGGCCGATATCAGCTCCTACAATGAGCAGTTCTTC; cdr3_aa: CASSSDRADISSYNEQFF
d_call: NA; j_call: TRBJ1-6; v_call: TRBV2; clone_size: NA; cdr3_nt: TGTGCCACCACGGGACAAGCCTTCAATTCACCCCTCCACTTT; cdr3_aa: CATTGQAFNSPLHF
d_call: NA; j_call: TRBJ1-4; v_call: TRBV19; clone_size: NA; cdr3_nt: TGTGCCAGTAGTACGACCGGGGTATCTAATGAAAAACTGTTTTTT; cdr3_aa: CASSTTGVSNEKLFF
d_call: TRBD1; j_call: TRBJ2-3; v_call: TRBV2; clone_size: NA; cdr3_nt: TGTGCCAGCAGGTTGGACAGGGGGCCCTCGGATACGCAGTATTTT; cdr3_aa: CASRLDRGPSDTQYF
d_call: NA; j_call: TRBJ1-2; v_call: TRBV4-2; clone_size: once; cdr3_nt: TGTGCCAGCAGCCAAGCTGGCAGGGTAGGGCAGTCAGGCTACACCTTC; cdr3_aa: CASSQAGRVGQSGYTF
d_call: TRBD1; j_call: TRBJ1-5; v_call: TRBV2; clone_size: NA; cdr3_nt: TGTGCCAGCGGGACAGAAGGTATTCAGCCCCAGCATTTT; cdr3_aa: CASGTEGIQPQHF
d_call: TRBD2; j_call: TRBJ2-5; v_call: TRBV18; clone_size: NA; cdr3_nt: TGTGCCAGCTCACCAAACCTCGGGGGGTCAGAGACCCAGTACTTC; cdr3_aa: CASSPNLGGSETQYF
d_call: TRBD2; j_call: TRBJ2-1; v_call: TRBV2; clone_size: NA; cdr3_nt: TGTGCCAGCGGCGGGACTAGCAGTACGAATGAGCAGTTCTTC; cdr3_aa: CASGGTSSTNEQFF